This T cell receptor beta chain was sequenced in a study of blood T cell repertoires in COVID-19. Study-level information: Both acute and convalescent COVID-19 samples were obtained from the United States, Italy and Spain.

The V and J ends lost 2 bases and 6 bases respectively, with 14 bases between them. Germline values: CDR1 KGHSH, CDR2 LQKENI. CDR3 size: 15 residues. Using immunoSEQ multiplex PCR, the repertoire was profiled, and TCRdb retains in-frame clones only, with some absent. The data show almost 200,000 clones, roughly 80% seen once. The J gene is TRBJ2-1, the V gene TRBV18; tentative D call: TRBD1 (5 bases). The sequence came from a man in his 60s with COVID-19, enrolled during active disease. The sample consisted of peripheral blood. CDR3: CASSPGQGLINEQFF. The CDR3 DNA is TGTGCCAGCTCACCAGGTCAGGGATTGATCAATGAGCAGTTCTTC.